A selection of T cell receptor beta chains follows, all from one sample in a study of identical twins. In TCRdb, the 5' RACE reads were re-called with MiXCR into one record per CDR3 protein. The sample holds a few hundred thousand distinct CDR3 sequences, around an eighth seen once. This sample was shared with a second study, whose subject was yellow fever vaccine responses in identical twins.

Sample: CD8+ T cells sorted from blood. The receptors originated from a woman under 30 in good health. CDR3s leave out the opening cysteine and the closing phenylalanine or tryptophan.

J gene,V gene,CDR3 protein
TRBJ2-1,TRBV7-9,ASSHTSGGTYNEQF
TRBJ2-1,TRBV6-4,ASSLTGTSVDEQF
TRBJ1-2,TRBV28,ASSPASNYGYT
TRBJ1-1,TRBV7-9,ASSSPGTGGPNTEAF
TRBJ2-7,TRBV13,ASSSTGFPYEQY
TRBJ1-1,TRBV12-3/TRBV12-4,ASSRQGLNTEAF
TRBJ2-2,TRBV20-1,SASLAGGPDGELF
TRBJ2-7,TRBV19,ASSMRGDSRYEQY
TRBJ2-2,TRBV10-2,ASSEQQGYTGELF
TRBJ2-3,TRBV5-6,ASSGGTDTQY
TRBJ2-4,TRBV14,ASSQGYIQY
TRBJ2-2,TRBV5-5,ASSGLDGELF
TRBJ1-4,TRBV15,ATSGRGRDNNEKLF
TRBJ2-2,TRBV2,ASSRGGRNTGELF
TRBJ2-5,TRBV10-1,ASTETQY
TRBJ2-5,TRBV12-5,ASGLVGSMGWRGSRRSKETQY
TRBJ2-5,TRBV20-1,SAPRGVLETQY
TRBJ2-5,TRBV18,ASSPRDRPKEAQY
TRBJ2-2,TRBV24-1,ATSVAGELF
TRBJ2-1,TRBV9,ASSVDGFSYNEQF
TRBJ2-1,TRBV7-9,ASSTPGRTHNEQF
TRBJ2-3,TRBV10-2,ASSARLAGATDTQY
TRBJ1-2,TRBV28,ASSLGGRRRYGYT
TRBJ1-1,TRBV7-9,ASSLVGNTEAF
TRBJ2-1,TRBV6-2/TRBV6-3,ASTAGWNNEQF
TRBJ2-1,TRBV29-1,SVEGVARTTYNEQF
TRBJ2-3,TRBV28,ASSFGRNTDTQY
TRBJ1-2,TRBV15,ATSPRGQSYGYT
TRBJ2-7,TRBV7-9,AIGEGGYEQY
TRBJ2-3,TRBV5-1,ASSRWASDPVRDTQY
TRBJ1-2,TRBV5-1,ASSAGTGGLSYGYT
TRBJ2-1,TRBV6-5,ASSYFEYNEQF
TRBJ2-5,TRBV21-1,ASSKGVGVPNETQY
TRBJ1-5,TRBV3-1,ASSQAQGASNQPQH